The entry that follows covers one TCR beta chain sequence. Its specific antigen is unknown. No clone much larger than this one lies a single base away; base qualities are absent. The collaborating institutions used their own protocols to collect whole blood in K2EDTA tubes. For TCRbeta analysis, collaborators shipped samples as frozen whole blood, isolated PBMCs, or DNA extracted from either of those sample types. CDR1 SGHRS and CDR2 YFSETQ are derived from the germline V gene. The CDR3 covers 14 residues, taking in both the cysteine and the phenylalanine. Only the CDR3 part of the read is kept: 42 bases, read in frame from the first base. V loses 2 bases at its end and J loses 4 bases; junction bases beyond the gene matches: 2. TCRbeta CDR3 regions were amplified from genomic DNA by means of the immunoSEQ Assay, a bias-controlled multiplex PCR. The paper's data handling went like this. Nucleated cell counts per sample were estimated from amplification of reference gene primers within the assay. To quantify the absolute abundance of each unique TCRbeta CDR3 rearrangement, sequence reads were collapsed and filtered. For each sample, productive Simpson clonality was calculated by taking the square root of Simpson's diversity index across productive rearrangements. In its TCRdb copy, this immuneACCESS table keeps in-frame sequences only and misses some clones. Where compared with another copy, unresolved V genes explain less than half of these, and the others have no known cause. That table supplies the V and J calls and clone size; D and trimming were determined from the DNA. Counted in this sample were over 100,000 clones; around four fifths of them appeared once. The ten largest make up 9.5% to 10% of the sample.

The data are from a study of blood T cell repertoires in COVID-19 (dated by TCRdb to 2020 to 2022). Regarding the complete study: Samples from collaborators originated in the United States, Italy and Spain and spanned both the acute and convalescent phases of COVID-19. Subjects who had been exposed to COVID-19, were actively infected with it, or had recovered from it provided the deeply sampled blood TCRbeta repertoires that made up the dataset. HLA class I and class II types, where available, came from metadata supplied by the sample provider rather than from assay-based typing. The samples were drawn from two sources: the first 160 participants of the ongoing ImmuneRACE study, and 1,000 to 1,500 subjects contributed by 6 global collaborators. A de-identified subject ID, COVID-19 status, age in years and sex were almost always included in the sample metadata. The repertoires were released in a freely available public database intended as a resource for research on the immune response to SARS-CoV-2. The prospective study material was composed of cDNA or gDNA derived from T cells, B-cell-depleted T cells, or PBMCs. The paper as a whole reports these results and caveats: The quantity of clinical and demographic metadata differed by source and by participant and was supplied without curation.

The chain links TRBV5-1 with TRBJ2-3, with TRBD1 matching 9 junction bases. The sample taken for sequencing was peripheral blood. The clonotype comes from a man between 60 and 70 years old with active or convalescent COVID-19. The base sequence is TGCGCCAGCAGCTTACAGGGGGCCGCAGATACGCAGTATTTT. This codes for CASSLQGAADTQYF.